This entry features one T cell receptor beta chain sequence. This entry belongs to a study of blood T cell repertoires in COVID-19. Study-level information: COVID-19 samples collected from the United States, Italy and Spain covered acute and convalescent phases. T cells, B-cell-depleted T cells, or PBMCs supplied cDNA or gDNA.

Germline CDR1 MNHEY, CDR2 SMNVEV (reference sequence). V was cut by 6 bases and J by 5 bases, with 7 bases left in between. CDR3 length: 11 amino acids. Only in-frame clones appear in the TCRdb table, and some are missing; sequencing was by immunoSEQ multiplex PCR. The sample yields about 270,000 clones, roughly 84% seen once. V is TRBV27 and J is TRBJ1-1; perhaps TRBD1 as D (6 bases). Material: peripheral blood. The clonotype originates from a young woman with acute or convalescent COVID-19. The CDR3 region has the DNA TGTGCCAGCAGAAGGGGGACTGAAGCTTTCTTT. Translation: CASRRGTEAFF.